This T cell receptor beta chain was recorded in a study of T cells in Graves' hyperthyroidism and ophthalmopathy. Overall study results and limits: Ophthalmopathy was predicted by the model a median of approximately 6 months ahead of onset. Most thyroid clonotypes expanded above 0.001 appeared in blood too.

In its sample, this clonotype was seen many times. What it binds is unknown. RNA transcripts yielded amplified TCR beta CDR3 regions. The primer set for the first-round RT-PCR of the TCR CDR3 was HTBI. TCRdb fed the multiplex PCR reads into MiXCR, producing one record per CDR3 protein. The table records about 400,000 distinct CDR3 sequences, 15% of them present only once. It was 10 ml of fresh peripheral blood that supplied the PBMCs. Sequenced: blood. This clonotype originated in a woman between 25 and 40 years old with Graves' hyperthyroidism.

DNA of the CDR3: TGTGCCAGCCGGGAGGCCGGGACAGGAGGGCAGTACTTC. Translation gives CASREAGTGGQYF. The chain employs TRBV28 and TRBJ2-7; TRBD1 is a possible D gene (8 bases). V gave up 8 bases and J gave up 9 bases, with 20 bases separating them. The length of the CDR3 is 13 residues. Germline V lookup: CDR1 MDHEN, CDR2 SYDVKM.